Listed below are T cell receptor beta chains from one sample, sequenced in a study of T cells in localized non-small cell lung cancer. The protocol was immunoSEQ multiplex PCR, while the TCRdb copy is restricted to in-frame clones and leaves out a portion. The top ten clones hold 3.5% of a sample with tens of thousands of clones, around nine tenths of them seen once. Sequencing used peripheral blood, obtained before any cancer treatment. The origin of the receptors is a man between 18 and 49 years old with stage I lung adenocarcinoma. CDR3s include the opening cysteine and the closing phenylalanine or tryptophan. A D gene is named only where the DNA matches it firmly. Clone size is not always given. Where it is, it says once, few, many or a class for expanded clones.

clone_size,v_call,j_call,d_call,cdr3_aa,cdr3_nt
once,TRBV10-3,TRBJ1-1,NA,CAIGAGDTEAFF,TGTGCCATCGGGGCGGGAGACACTGAAGCTTTCTTT
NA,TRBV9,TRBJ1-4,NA,CASSVGGRGDEKLFF,TGTGCCAGCAGCGTAGGCGGACGGGGGGATGAAAAACTGTTTTTT
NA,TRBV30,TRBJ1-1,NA,CAYNSRVGLVLEAFF,TGTGCCTATAATTCACGAGTAGGCCTGGTTCTTGAAGCTTTCTTT
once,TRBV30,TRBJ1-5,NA,CAWSRTVSGQPQHF,TGTGCCTGGAGTAGGACGGTTTCTGGACAGCCCCAGCATTTT
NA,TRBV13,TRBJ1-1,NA,CASSATGGEFGSEAFF,TGTGCCAGCAGCGCTACGGGGGGCGAGTTTGGTTCTGAAGCTTTCTTT
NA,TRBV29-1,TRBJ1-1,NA,CSVGEYTEAFF,TGCAGCGTTGGAGAGTACACTGAAGCTTTCTTT
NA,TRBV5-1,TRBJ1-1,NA,CASSLHQGEAFF,TGCGCCAGCAGCTTGCACCAGGGGGAAGCTTTCTTT
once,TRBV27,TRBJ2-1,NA,CASSPGLGGSYNEQFF,TGTGCCAGCAGCCCAGGGCTTGGGGGCTCCTACAATGAGCAGTTCTTC
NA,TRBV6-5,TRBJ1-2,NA,CASSTVNYGYTF,TGTGCCAGCAGTACAGTGAACTATGGCTACACCTTC
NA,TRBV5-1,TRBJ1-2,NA,CASSASGFGYGYTF,TGCGCCAGCAGCGCCTCGGGGTTCGGTTATGGCTACACCTTC
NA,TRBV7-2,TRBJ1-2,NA,CASSPIGDYGYTF,TGTGCCAGCAGCCCCATCGGGGACTATGGCTACACCTTC
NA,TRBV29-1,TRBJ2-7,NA,CSVGRADGQYF,TGCAGCGTTGGCCGTGCGGATGGGCAGTACTTC
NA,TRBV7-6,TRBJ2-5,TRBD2,CASSSGLARETQYF,TGTGCCAGCAGCTCCGGACTAGCCAGGGAGACCCAGTACTTC
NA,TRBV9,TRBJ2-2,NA,CASSTDREGGELFF,TGTGCCAGCAGCACAGACAGGGAGGGCGGGGAGCTGTTTTTT
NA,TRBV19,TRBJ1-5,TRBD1,CASSLSRGVGNQPQHF,TGTGCCAGTAGTCTTTCCAGGGGGGTGGGCAATCAGCCCCAGCATTTT
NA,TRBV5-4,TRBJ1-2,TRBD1,CASSTYRDRDYGYTF,TGTGCCAGCAGCACCTACCGGGACAGGGATTATGGCTACACCTTC
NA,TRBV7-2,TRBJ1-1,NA,CASSHFDRQNTEAFF,TGTGCCAGCAGCCACTTTGACAGACAGAACACTGAAGCTTTCTTT
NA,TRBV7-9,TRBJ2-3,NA,CASSLPPETDTQYF,TGTGCCAGCAGCTTACCCCCAGAAACAGATACGCAGTATTTT
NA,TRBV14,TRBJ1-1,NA,CASSQGGGPNTEAFF,TGTGCCAGCAGCCAGGGAGGGGGGCCGAACACTGAAGCTTTCTTT
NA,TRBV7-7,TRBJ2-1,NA,CASSVGPPNEQFF,TGTGCCAGCAGCGTAGGCCCCCCCAATGAGCAGTTCTTC
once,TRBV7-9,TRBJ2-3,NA,CASSLTWASTDTQYF,TGTGCCAGCAGCTTAACCTGGGCTAGCACAGATACGCAGTATTTT